Shown below are 23 T cell receptor beta chains from a single sample sequenced in a study of regulatory T cells in long-lasting Graves disease. Time point in this sample: persistent/refractory GD, antithyroid drugs over 5 years with positive TRAb. After RNA was extracted from PBMCs, the TCR library was made from it. Building the TCR beta libraries relied on iRepertoire HTBI primers, and CDR3 regions underwent Arm-PCR. TCRdb independently ran MiXCR on the multiplex PCR reads; one entry per CDR3 protein. The repertoire holds roughly 300,000 distinct CDR3 sequences, roughly 21% seen once, with approximately 31% in the top ten. Material: peripheral blood mononuclear cells (PBMCs), obtained when the disease was refractory, from a patient treated with antithyroid drugs. The source of these receptors is a female donor with Graves disease.

The sample holds many counts of this clonotype. This chain connects TRBV30 to TRBJ2-2, with D uncertain. Germline V lookup: CDR1 GTSNPN, CDR2 SVGIG (reference sequence). The CDR3 contains 13 residues. V lost 0 bases and J 7 bases, leaving 9 bases between the germline ends. CDR3 loop: CAWSVIFIGELFF. The CDR3 DNA sequence: TGTGCCTGGAGTGTAATTTTTATCGGGGAGCTGTTTTTT.

This clonotype was counted many times. The chain joins TRBV3-1 to TRBJ1-2; possibly TRBD1 for D (6 bases). Deletions cut 4 bases from V and 6 bases from J, with 18 bases between. The CDR3 has 15 amino acids. CDR1 and CDR2 (germline): LGHDT, YNNKEL (reference sequence). The CDR3 DNA reads TGTGCCAGCAGCCCGATCGGGCAGGGGAGGCATGGCTACACCTTC. It codes for CASSPIGQGRHGYTF.

Ten or more counts support this clonotype. The chain has TRBV5-1 and TRBJ1-2, with a possible D match to TRBD1 (6 bases). The CDR3 consists of 12 residues. V lost 0 bases to trimming and J lost 6 bases, with 6 bases between them. The germline CDR1 and CDR2 sequences are SGHRS and YFSETQ. CDR3 coding DNA: TGCGCCAGCAGCTTGGACAGGGATGGCTACACCTTC. Translated, it gives CASSLDRDGYTF.

In its sample, this clonotype was seen many times. J is TRBJ1-4 and V is TRBV7-2; D remains unclear. Trimming took off 5 bases at V and 8 bases at J, with 15 bases between the two ends. The CDR3 extends over 14 amino acids. Looked up from germline, CDR1 is SGHTA and CDR2 is FQGNSA. Here the CDR3 reads CASSPGPGLEKLFF. The DNA of the CDR3 is TGTGCCAGCAGCCCGGGCCCGGGGTTGGAAAAACTGTTTTTT.

The J gene is TRBJ2-6, the V gene TRBV3-1, with 10 bases matching TRBD1. CDR1 is LGHDT and CDR2 is YNNKEL in the germline V gene (reference sequence). The CDR3 consists of 17 residues. The J segment lost 4 bases and the V segment lost 2 bases, leaving 5 bases of the junction unmatched. The CDR3 loop reads CASSQQGQGTGANVLTF. The CDR3 DNA follows: TGTGCCAGCAGCCAACAGGGACAGGGGACCGGGGCCAACGTCCTGACTTTC.

The V and J genes are TRBV6-2 or TRBV6-3 and TRBJ1-2; no clear D gene. Per germline, CDR1 MNHEY and CDR2 SVGEGT. Trimming removed 8 bases at V and 10 bases at J, with 20 bases between. CDR3 length: 13 residues. This CDR3 reads CASRSVLSPDYTF. The CDR3 region has the DNA TGTGCCAGCCGGAGTGTCCTCTCGCCCGACTACACCTTC.

This clonotype was counted many times. This sequence joins TRBV2 and TRBJ2-7; 10 bases align to TRBD2. This CDR3 has 17 amino acids. Germline CDR1 is SNHLY and CDR2 is FYNNEI. J gave up 5 bases and V 4 bases, and 14 bases lay outside the gene matches. Here the CDR3 reads CASSGTSGYSPGDEQYF. The CDR3 nucleotides are TGTGCCAGCAGTGGGACTAGCGGATATTCTCCCGGGGACGAGCAGTACTTC.

This clonotype has a handful of counts. In nucleotides, the CDR3 is TGTGCCAGCTCACGGCCGGGCGAGGCGTACGAGCAGTACTTC. It codes for CASSRPGEAYEQYF. This rearrangement joins TRBV18 to TRBJ2-7; D call uncertain. Trimming pared 4 bases from V and 4 bases from J, leaving 14 bases between. Germline V gene sequence: CDR1 KGHSH, CDR2 LQKENI. This CDR3 region has 14 residues.

About this clonotype: A much larger clone lies a single base off, so this may be a read error. The conserved final phenylalanine or tryptophan is absent from the CDR3, which likely points to a read error. This chain joins TRBV2 and TRBJ1-6; unclear D gene. CDR3 size: 13 residues. Trimming stripped 1 base from V and 9 bases from J, with 7 bases between. Germline V gene data show CDR1 as SNHLY and CDR2 as FYNNEI. The CDR3 sequence is CASSEEFGSPLHL. The CDR3 region has the DNA TGTGCCAGCAGTGAAGAGTTTGGTTCACCCCTCCACCTT.

Many counts were recorded for this clonotype. The chain combines TRBV18 with TRBJ1-1, with TRBD1 as a possible D gene (5 bases). The CDR3 totals 14 residues. Trimming removed 5 bases at V and 2 bases at J, with 12 bases between. Germline CDR1 reads KGHSH; CDR2 reads LQKENI. The CDR3 bases are TGTGCCAGCTCATTCCTCGGGGCCAACACTGAAGCTTTCTTT. Protein sequence: CASSFLGANTEAFF.

There are many counts of this clonotype. The V call is TRBV27, the J call TRBJ1-4; TRBD1 might be the D (5 bases). Germline CDR1 MNHEY, CDR2 SMNVEV (reference sequence). V was trimmed by 5 bases and J by 7 bases, leaving 23 bases between them. This CDR3 has 17 residues. The CDR3 spells CASSRPPGGLGGEKLFF. In nucleotides, the CDR3 is TGTGCCAGCAGTCGCCCCCCGGGGGGGTTGGGGGGTGAAAAACTGTTTTTT.

CDR3 sequence reads: CASSGQGRQPQHF. The CDR3 DNA sequence: TGTGCCAGCAGTGGACAGGGGCGACAGCCCCAGCATTTT. The chain combines TRBV6-1 with TRBJ1-5; 8 bases align to TRBD1. V shed 4 bases, J shed 7 bases, and the junction held 3 bases outside the gene matches. Germline V gene data show CDR1 as MNHNS and CDR2 as SASEGT. CDR3 length equals 13 residues.

This clonotype showed up many times. The rearrangement uses TRBV7-9 and TRBJ1-4; 8 bases are a match to TRBD1. The junction had 2 bases not matched to a gene; V was cut back by 5 bases and J by 3 bases. The CDR3 extends over 14 amino acids. CDR1 SEHNR and CDR2 FQNEAQ come from the germline V gene (reference sequence). The CDR3 loop is CASSPTGANEKLFF. The CDR3, as DNA: TGTGCCAGCAGCCCGACAGGGGCTAATGAAAAACTGTTTTTT.

The chain has TRBV2 and TRBJ2-7, with D possibly being TRBD1 or TRBD2 (5 bases each). The V and J ends lost 7 bases and 1 base respectively, with 14 bases between them. In germline, CDR1 is SNHLY, CDR2 FYNNEI. CDR3 size: 14 residues. The CDR3 protein is CASTGDGYSYEQYF. The CDR3 nucleotides read TGTGCCAGCACTGGGGACGGCTATTCCTACGAGCAGTACTTC.

The table lists this clonotype with a few counts. The genes are TRBV5-1 and TRBJ1-1; 8 bases are shared with TRBD1. Germline values: CDR1 SGHRS, CDR2 YFSETQ. Trimming removed 2 bases from V and 11 bases from J; junction bases left unmatched: 11. The CDR3 is 14 residues long. CDR3 bases: TGCGCCAGCAGCTTCGGGCAGGGGGCCAAAGGGGCTTTCTTT. Its translation is CASSFGQGAKGAFF.

This clonotype was found many times. V usage is TRBV12-3 or TRBV12-4 and J usage is TRBJ2-2, with 11 bases identical to TRBD1. Trimming at V came to 5 bases and at J to 7 bases, leaving 6 bases not matched to a gene. The CDR3 spans 15 residues. DNA of the CDR3: TGTGCCAGCAGTCCCGGGACAGGGGGGGGCGGGGAGCTGTTTTTT. Translating gives CASSPGTGGGGELFF.

This clonotype was counted between two and nine times. The chain combines TRBV9 with TRBJ2-2; 10 nucleotides match TRBD2. This CDR3 has 18 residues. In germline, CDR1 is SGDLS, CDR2 YYNGEE. The V and J ends lost 5 bases and 4 bases, in that order; junction bases with no gene match: 14. The CDR3 loop reads CASRSVDLGLASTGELFF. CDR3 nucleotide sequence: TGTGCCAGCAGAAGCGTAGATCTGGGACTAGCGAGCACCGGGGAGCTGTTTTTT.

Ten or more counts support this clonotype. The V and J genes are TRBV3-1 and TRBJ2-7; D might be TRBD1 (6 bases). Between the trimmed V and J ends, which lost 1 base and 4 bases, there was a span of 17 bases. Germline CDR1 and CDR2: LGHDT and YNNKEL (reference sequence). The CDR3 contains 16 residues. The CDR3 sequence: CASSQGGWGRSYEQYF. The CDR3 bases are TGTGCCAGCAGCCAAGGGGGTTGGGGGCGTTCGTACGAGCAGTACTTC.

This clonotype appeared many times. The chain uses TRBV12-3 or TRBV12-4 and TRBJ1-4; 9 positions agree with TRBD1. The CDR3 length is 15 residues. Trimming took 6 bases from V and 7 from J; bases not matched to a gene: 9. This CDR3 is CASSHNRGQGEKLFF. CDR3 DNA: TGTGCCAGCAGCCATAACAGGGGGCAGGGTGAAAAACTGTTTTTT.

The chain recombines TRBV7-3 with TRBJ2-7; no reliable D call. CDR1 and CDR2 (germline): SGHTA, FQGTGA. This CDR3 region has 15 residues. Between the trimmed V and J ends, which lost 2 bases and 3 bases, there was a span of 14 bases. The chain's CDR3 is CASSLDPVRIYEQYF. CDR3 DNA sequence: TGTGCCAGCAGCTTAGATCCAGTTAGGATCTACGAGCAGTACTTC.

This clonotype was recorded many times. The rearrangement uses TRBV2 and TRBJ2-6, with TRBD1 matching 7 bases. Per germline, CDR1 SNHLY and CDR2 FYNNEI. V lost 7 bases and J lost 4; bases outside the gene matches: 16. The CDR3 runs 18 residues. The CDR3: CASIYEGTEFSGANVLTF. CDR3 bases: TGTGCCAGCATTTATGAAGGGACAGAATTCTCCGGGGCCAACGTCCTGACTTTC. The variable domain in full, with the rest retrieved from reference TRBV2 and TRBJ2-6, is EPEVTQTPSHQVTQMGQEVILRCVPISNHLYFYWYRQILGQKVEFLVSFYNNEISEKSEIFDDQFSVERPDGSNFTLKIRSTKLEDSAMYFCASIYEGTEFSGANVLTFGAGSRLTVL.

The chain couples TRBV27 to TRBJ2-2; TRBD2 matches 8 bases. Germline values: CDR1 MNHEY, CDR2 SMNVEV (reference sequence). V trimming: 2 bases; J trimming: 5 bases; junction bases outside the gene matches: 7. CDR3 length: 16 amino acids. The CDR3 DNA follows: TGTGCCAGCAGTTTAGTACTAGCGGAAGGAACCGGGGAGCTGTTTTTT. Translated, it gives CASSLVLAEGTGELFF.

This clonotype was recorded at least ten times. The chain joins TRBV7-2 to TRBJ2-7; D perhaps matches TRBD2 (5 bases). Looked up from germline, CDR1 is SGHTA and CDR2 is FQGNSA. CDR3 length: 16 residues. The V end was cut by 5 bases, the J end by 0 bases, with 17 bases between. The CDR3 region is CASSMAEGGGSYEQYF. CDR3 nucleotide sequence: TGTGCCAGCAGCATGGCAGAAGGAGGCGGCTCCTACGAGCAGTACTTC.